This T cell receptor (beta chain) was captured by sequencing in a study of blood T cell repertoires in COVID-19. Study in general: Spain, Italy and the United States supplied samples that represented acute and convalescent COVID-19. T cells, B-cell-depleted T cells, or PBMCs supplied cDNA or gDNA.

Per the original methods: It was from reference gene primer amplification that nucleated cell counts were estimated. The table came from immunoSEQ multiplex PCR; TCRdb's copy has only in-frame clones and leaves some out. V and J calls and clone size are those listed in that table; D and trimming were worked out from the DNA. This table holds some 200,000 clones, approximately 85% found once. The CDR3 is 16 residues long. V lost 5 bases to trimming and J lost 0 bases; unmatched junction nucleotides: 7. In germline, CDR1 is KGHSH, CDR2 LQKENI. The TCR was taken from a woman of 80 years or more with acute or convalescent COVID-19. The sample consisted of peripheral blood. The chain has TRBV18 and TRBJ1-1; 9 nucleotides line up with TRBD1. This CDR3 is CASSADRGHLNTEAFF. The CDR3 bases are TGTGCCAGCTCAGCGGACAGGGGACACTTGAACACTGAAGCTTTCTTT.